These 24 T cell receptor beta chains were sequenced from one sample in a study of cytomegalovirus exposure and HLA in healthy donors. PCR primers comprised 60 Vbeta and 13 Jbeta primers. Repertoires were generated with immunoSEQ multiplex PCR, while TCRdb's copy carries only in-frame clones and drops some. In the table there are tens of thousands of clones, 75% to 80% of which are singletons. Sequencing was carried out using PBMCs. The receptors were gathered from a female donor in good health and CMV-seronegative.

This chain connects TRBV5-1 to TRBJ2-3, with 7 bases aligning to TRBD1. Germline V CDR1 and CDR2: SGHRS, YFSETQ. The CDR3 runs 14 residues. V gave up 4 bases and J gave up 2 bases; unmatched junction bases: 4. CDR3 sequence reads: CASSLQGYTDTQYF. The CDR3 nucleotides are TGCGCCAGCAGCCTACAGGGGTACACAGATACGCAGTATTTT.

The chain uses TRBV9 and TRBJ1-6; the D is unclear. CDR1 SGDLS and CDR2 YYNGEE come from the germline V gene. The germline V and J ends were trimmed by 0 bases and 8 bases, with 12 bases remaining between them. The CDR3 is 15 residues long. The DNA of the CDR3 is TGTGCCAGCAGCGTAGGCTCAGAGGGTTATTCACCCCTCCACTTT. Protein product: CASSVGSEGYSPLHF. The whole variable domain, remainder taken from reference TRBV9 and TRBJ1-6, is DSGVTQTPKHLITATGQRVTLRCSPRSGDLSVYWYQQSLDQGLQFLIQYYNGEERAKGNILERFSAQQFPDLHSELNLSSLELGDSALYFCASSVGSEGYSPLHFGNGTRLTVT.

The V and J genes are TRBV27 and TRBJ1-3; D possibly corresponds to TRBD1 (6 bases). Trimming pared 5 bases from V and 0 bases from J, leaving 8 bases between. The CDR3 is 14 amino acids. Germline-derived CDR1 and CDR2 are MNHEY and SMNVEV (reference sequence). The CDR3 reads CASSGTSSGNTIYF. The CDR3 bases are TGTGCCAGCAGTGGGACAAGCTCTGGAAACACCATATATTTT.

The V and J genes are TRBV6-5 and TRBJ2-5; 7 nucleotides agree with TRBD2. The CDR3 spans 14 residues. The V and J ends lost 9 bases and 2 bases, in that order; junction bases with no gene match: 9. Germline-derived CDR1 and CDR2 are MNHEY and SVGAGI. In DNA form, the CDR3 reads TGTGCCAGTAAGAGCGGGGCCCTTCAAGAGACCCAGTACTTC. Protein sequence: CASKSGALQETQYF.

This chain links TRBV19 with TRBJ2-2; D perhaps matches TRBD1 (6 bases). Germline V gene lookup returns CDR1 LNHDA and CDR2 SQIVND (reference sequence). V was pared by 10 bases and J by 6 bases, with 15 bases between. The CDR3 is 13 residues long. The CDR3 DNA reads TGTGCCACCGGCCTCCAGGGGTCCGGGGAGCTGTTTTTT. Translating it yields CATGLQGSGELFF.

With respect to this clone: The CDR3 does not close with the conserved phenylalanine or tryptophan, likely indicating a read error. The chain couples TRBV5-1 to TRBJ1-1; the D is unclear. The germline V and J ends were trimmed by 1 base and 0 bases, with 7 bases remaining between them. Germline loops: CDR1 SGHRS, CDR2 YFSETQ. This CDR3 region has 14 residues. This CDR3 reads CASSLQVMNTEAFL. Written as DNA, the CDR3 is TGCGCCAGCAGCTTGCAGGTCATGAACACTGAAGCTTTCCTT.

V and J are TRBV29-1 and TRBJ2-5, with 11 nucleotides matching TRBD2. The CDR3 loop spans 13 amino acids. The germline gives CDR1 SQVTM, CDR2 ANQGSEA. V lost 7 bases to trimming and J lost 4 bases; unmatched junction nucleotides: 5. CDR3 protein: CSATGTSGETQYF. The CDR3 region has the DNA TGCAGCGCGACCGGGACTAGCGGAGAGACCCAGTACTTC.

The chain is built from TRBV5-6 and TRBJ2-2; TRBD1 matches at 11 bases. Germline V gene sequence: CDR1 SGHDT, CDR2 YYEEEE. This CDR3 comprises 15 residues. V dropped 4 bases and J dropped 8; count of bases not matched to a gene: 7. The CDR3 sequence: CASSMRTGGIGELFF. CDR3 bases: TGTGCCAGCAGCATGCGGACAGGGGGCATAGGGGAGCTGTTTTTT.

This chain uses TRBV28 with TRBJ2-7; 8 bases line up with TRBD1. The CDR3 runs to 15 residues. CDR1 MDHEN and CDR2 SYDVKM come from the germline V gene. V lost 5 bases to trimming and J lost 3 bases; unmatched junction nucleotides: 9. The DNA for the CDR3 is TGTGCCAGCAGTACTATGGACAGGGAAAGCTACGAGCAGTACTTC. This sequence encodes CASSTMDRESYEQYF.

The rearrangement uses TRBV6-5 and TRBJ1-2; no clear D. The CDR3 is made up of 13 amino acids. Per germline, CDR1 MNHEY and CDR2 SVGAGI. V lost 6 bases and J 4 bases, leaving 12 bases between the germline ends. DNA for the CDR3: TGTGCCAGCAGCCAAGGGAGTTCCTATGGCTACACCTTC. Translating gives CASSQGSSYGYTF.

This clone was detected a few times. The CDR3 spells CASSQEEAIPYEQYF. The CDR3 nucleotides are TGTGCCAGCAGCCAAGAAGAGGCTATACCCTACGAGCAGTACTTC. The chain employs TRBV14 and TRBJ2-7, with D uncertain. The ends were cut back, 0 bases at V and 2 bases at J, with 11 bases in the middle. Germline loops: CDR1 SGHDN, CDR2 FVKESK. The CDR3 is made up of 15 amino acids.

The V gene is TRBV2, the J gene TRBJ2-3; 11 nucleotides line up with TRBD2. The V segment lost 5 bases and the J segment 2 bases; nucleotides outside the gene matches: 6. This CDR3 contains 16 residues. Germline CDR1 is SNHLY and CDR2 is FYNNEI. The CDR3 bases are TGTGCCAGCAGTAAAAGACTAGCGGGGTACACAGATACGCAGTATTTT. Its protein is CASSKRLAGYTDTQYF.

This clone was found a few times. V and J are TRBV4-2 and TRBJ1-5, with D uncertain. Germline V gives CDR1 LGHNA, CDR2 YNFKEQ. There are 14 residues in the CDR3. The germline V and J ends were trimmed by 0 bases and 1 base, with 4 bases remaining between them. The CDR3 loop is CASSQDLSNQPQHF. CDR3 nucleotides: TGTGCCAGCAGCCAAGATCTGAGCAATCAGCCCCAGCATTTT.

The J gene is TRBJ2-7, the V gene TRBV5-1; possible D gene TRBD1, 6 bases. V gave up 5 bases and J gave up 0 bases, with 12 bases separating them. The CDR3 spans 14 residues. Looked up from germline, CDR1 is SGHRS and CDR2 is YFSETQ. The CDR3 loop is CASRQTGSSYEQYF. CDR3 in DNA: TGCGCCAGCAGGCAGACAGGTAGCTCCTACGAGCAGTACTTC.

CDR3 protein: CASSVGAGDAYNEQFF. The CDR3 nucleotides read TGTGCCAGCAGTGTTGGAGCGGGGGACGCGTACAATGAGCAGTTCTTC. The chain links TRBV6-4 to TRBJ2-1; TRBD2 aligns across 8 bases. After removal of 4 bases from V and 4 bases from J, the junction contained 9 bases not matched to a gene. Per the germline V gene, CDR1 is MRHNA and CDR2 is SNTAGT. The CDR3 runs to 16 residues.

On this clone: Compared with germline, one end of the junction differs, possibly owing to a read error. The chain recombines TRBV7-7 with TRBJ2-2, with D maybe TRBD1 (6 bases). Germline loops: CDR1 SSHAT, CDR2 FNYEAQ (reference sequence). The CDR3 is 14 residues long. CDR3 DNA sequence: TGTGCTAGCAGCACCGGGACAAACACCGGGGAGCTGTTTTTT. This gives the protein CASSTGTNTGELFF.

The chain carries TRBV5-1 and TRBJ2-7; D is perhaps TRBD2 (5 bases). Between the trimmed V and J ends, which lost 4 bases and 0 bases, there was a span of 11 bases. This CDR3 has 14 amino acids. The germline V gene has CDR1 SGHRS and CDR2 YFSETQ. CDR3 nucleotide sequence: TGCGCCAGCAGCCTGACCGGGAACTCCTACGAGCAGTACTTC. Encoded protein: CASSLTGNSYEQYF.

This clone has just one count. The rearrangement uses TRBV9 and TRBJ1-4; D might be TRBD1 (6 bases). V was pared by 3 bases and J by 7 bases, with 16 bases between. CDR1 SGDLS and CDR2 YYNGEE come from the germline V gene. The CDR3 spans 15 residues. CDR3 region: CASSGSGTTSEKLFF. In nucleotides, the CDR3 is TGTGCCAGCAGCGGATCCGGGACAACAAGTGAAAAACTGTTTTTT.

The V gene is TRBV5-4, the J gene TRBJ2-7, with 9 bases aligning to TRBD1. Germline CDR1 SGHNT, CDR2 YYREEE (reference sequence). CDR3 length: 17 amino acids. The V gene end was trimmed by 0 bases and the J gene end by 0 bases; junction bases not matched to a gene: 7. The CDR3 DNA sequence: TGTGCCAGCAGCTTGGGAGGACAGGGGACGAGCTCCTACGAGCAGTACTTC. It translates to CASSLGGQGTSSYEQYF.

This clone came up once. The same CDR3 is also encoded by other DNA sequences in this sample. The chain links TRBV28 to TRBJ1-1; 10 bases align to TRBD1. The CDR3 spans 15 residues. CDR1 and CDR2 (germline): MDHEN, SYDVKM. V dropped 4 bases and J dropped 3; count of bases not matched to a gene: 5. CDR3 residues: CASSSLDRGDTEAFF. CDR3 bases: TGTGCCAGCAGTTCGCTGGACAGGGGGGACACTGAAGCTTTCTTT. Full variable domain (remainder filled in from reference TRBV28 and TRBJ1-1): DVKVTQSSRYLVKRTGEKVFLECVQDMDHENMFWYRQDPGLGLRLIYFSYDVKMKEKGDIPEGYSVSREKKERFSLILESASTNQTSMYLCASSSLDRGDTEAFFGQGTRLTVV.

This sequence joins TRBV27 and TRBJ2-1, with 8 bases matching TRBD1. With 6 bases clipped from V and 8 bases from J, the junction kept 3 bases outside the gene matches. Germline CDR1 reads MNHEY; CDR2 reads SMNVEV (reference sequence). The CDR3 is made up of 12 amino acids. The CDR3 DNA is TGTGCCAGCAGCCCGACAGGGGATGAGCAGTTCTTC. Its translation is CASSPTGDEQFF.

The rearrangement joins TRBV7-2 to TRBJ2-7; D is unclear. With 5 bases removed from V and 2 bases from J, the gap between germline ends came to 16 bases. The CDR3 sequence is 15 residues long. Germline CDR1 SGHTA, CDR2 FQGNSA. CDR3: CASSLHFPPTYEQYF. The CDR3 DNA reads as TGTGCCAGCAGCCTGCACTTCCCTCCAACCTACGAGCAGTACTTC.

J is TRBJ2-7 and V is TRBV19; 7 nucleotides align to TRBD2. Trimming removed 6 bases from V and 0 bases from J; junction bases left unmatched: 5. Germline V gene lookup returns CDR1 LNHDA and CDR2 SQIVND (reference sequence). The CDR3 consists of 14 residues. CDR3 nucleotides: TGTGCCAGTAGACTAGCGCCGAGCTCCTACGAGCAGTACTTC. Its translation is CASRLAPSSYEQYF.

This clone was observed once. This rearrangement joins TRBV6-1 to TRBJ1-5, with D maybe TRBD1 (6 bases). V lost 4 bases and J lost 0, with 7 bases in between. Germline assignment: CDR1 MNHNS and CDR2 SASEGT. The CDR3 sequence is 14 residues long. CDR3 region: CASSAQGSNQPQHF. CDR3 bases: TGTGCCAGCAGTGCACAGGGTAGCAATCAGCCCCAGCATTTT.